Listed below are T cell receptor beta chains from one sample, sequenced in a study of control samples from healthy donors and cancer patients. The table came from immunoSEQ multiplex PCR; TCRdb's copy has only in-frame clones and leaves some out. Among fewer than 45,000 clones, 80% to 95% were seen once, and the ten largest hold roughly a fifth. Sequencing was performed on PBMCs. These receptors were taken from a woman aged 40 to 50 with head and neck cancer. The CDR3 runs from the conserved cysteine through the conserved F or W. The D gene is left open where the match is weak. Rows may omit the clone size; those that give it use once, few, many or a size class.

once	TRBD1	TRBV29-1	TRBJ2-1	CSISGGNEQFF	TGCAGCATCTCAGGGGGCAATGAGCAGTTCTTC
.	TRBD1	TRBV6-4	TRBJ1-6	CASSDRTGVTPLHF	TGTGCCAGCAGTGACAGGACAGGGGTAACACCCCTCCACTTT
.	.	TRBV10-3	TRBJ2-1	CAISPNSRGEQFF	TGTGCCATCAGTCCTAACTCAAGGGGTGAGCAGTTCTTC
.	TRBD1	TRBV7-8	TRBJ1-2	CASSLYRGDGYTF	TGTGCCAGCAGCTTATACAGGGGAGATGGCTACACCTTC
once	.	TRBV14	TRBJ2-7	CASSQLPQDSSYEQYF	TGTGCCAGCAGCCAACTCCCCCAGGACAGTTCCTACGAGCAGTACTTC
.	.	TRBV28	TRBJ2-7	CASTGSLSYEQYF	TGTGCCAGCACGGGATCACTCTCCTACGAGCAGTACTTC
.	TRBD2	TRBV3-1/TRBV3-2	TRBJ2-7	CASSRSSGNYEQYF	TGTGCCAGCAGCCGTTCTAGCGGGAACTACGAGCAGTACTTC
.	TRBD1	TRBV27	TRBJ1-5	CASSLWDSQPQHF	TGTGCCAGCAGCTTATGGGACAGTCAGCCCCAGCATTTT
.	TRBD1	TRBV5-1	TRBJ1-1	CASSLGQMNTEAFF	TGCGCCAGCAGTCTGGGACAGATGAACACTGAAGCTTTCTTT
once	.	TRBV30	TRBJ1-5	CAWAGVSNQPQHF	TGTGCCTGGGCTGGAGTTAGTAATCAGCCCCAGCATTTT
.	TRBD2	TRBV2	TRBJ2-7	CASSPERGSMTEQYF	TGTGCCAGCAGTCCTGAGCGGGGGAGTATGACCGAGCAGTACTTC
few	.	TRBV6-4	TRBJ1-5	CASRTPQPQHF	TGTGCCAGCAGGACCCCTCAGCCCCAGCATTTT
.	.	TRBV19	TRBJ2-7	CASSIVGNEQYF	TGTGCCAGTAGTATAGTGGGGAACGAGCAGTACTTC
.	.	TRBV10-3	TRBJ2-1	CAISFAEYNEQFF	TGTGCCATCAGTTTCGCAGAATACAATGAGCAGTTCTTC
.	.	TRBV6-1	TRBJ2-5	CASSEALRGWTQYF	TGTGCCAGCAGTGAAGCGCTGCGGGGTTGGACCCAGTACTTC
.	.	TRBV6-5	TRBJ1-2	CASSYSGGGARGYTF	TGTGCCAGCAGTTACTCGGGAGGGGGGGCCCGTGGCTACACCTTC
once	TRBD2	TRBV6-2/TRBV6-3	TRBJ2-1	CASSHLSAGGTYNEQFF	TGTGCCAGCAGTCACCTTTCGGCGGGGGGGACCTACAATGAGCAGTTCTTC